These T cell receptor beta chains were read from a single sample in a study of cytotoxic CD8 clonotypes in ibrutinib-treated CLL. The method was immunoSEQ multiplex PCR; TCRdb's version includes in-frame clones alone and lacks a portion of them. The top ten clones hold about 22% of a sample with about 45,000 clones, about 69% of them seen once. The sequencing here drew on PBMCs, taken after 24 months of ibrutinib treatment. The receptor source for this set is a human donor with chronic lymphocytic leukemia. The CDR3 runs from the conserved cysteine through the conserved F or W. D genes are given only for firm matches. Expanded clones get a size class; other rows say once, few or many, or leave the size out.

V gene	D gene	J gene	clone size	CDR3 DNA	CDR3 protein
TRBV7-3	TRBD2	TRBJ2-3	.	TGTGCCAGCAGCCAAGGACTAGCGGAAAGAGATACGCAGTATTTT	CASSQGLAERDTQYF
TRBV6-1	TRBD1	TRBJ1-5	.	TGTGCCAGCAGTTCAGGGGGATTCCAGCCCCAGCATTTT	CASSSGGFQPQHF
TRBV28	.	TRBJ2-1	.	TGTGCCAGCAGTTCCACCGGGGTAACCTACAATGAGCAGTTCTTC	CASSSTGVTYNEQFF
TRBV19	.	TRBJ1-2	.	TGTGCCAGTAGTGTGACCGGGACGGACGAGAATGGCTACACCTTC	CASSVTGTDENGYTF
TRBV6-5	.	TRBJ2-2	.	TGTGCCAGCAGTGTGGAAGGGGGCACCGGGGAGCTGTTTTTT	CASSVEGGTGELFF
TRBV6-5	.	TRBJ2-1	.	TGTGCCAGCAGTTACTCCCCTTACAATGAGCAGTTCTTC	CASSYSPYNEQFF
TRBV30	TRBD1	TRBJ1-2	.	TGTGCCTGGAGGGACAGGGGCGGCGGCTACACCTTC	CAWRDRGGGYTF
TRBV4-2	.	TRBJ2-3	.	TGTGCCAGCAGCCAAGGGATTAGCTCAGTTACGCAGTATTTT	CASSQGISSVTQYF
TRBV10-3	.	TRBJ2-7	.	TGTGCCATCAGTGATCGGATCGGGCAGGGGACCTACGGCGAGCAGTACTTC	CAISDRIGQGTYGEQYF
TRBV5-4	TRBD2	TRBJ2-5	few	TGTGCCAGCAGCTTTTTGGGACTAGCGGAGTCACAAGAGACCCAGTACTTC	CASSFLGLAESQETQYF
TRBV6-1	TRBD1	TRBJ2-7	few	TGTGCCAGCAGCCCGGGACAGGGCCTATACGAGCAGTACTTC	CASSPGQGLYEQYF
TRBV27	.	TRBJ2-6	.	TGTGCCAGCAGCAAAGCGGACAGTCACGTCCTGACTTTC	CASSKADSHVLTF
TRBV29-1	.	TRBJ1-1	.	TGCAGCGCGGCGCTTGGGCTCTTGAACACTGAAGCTTTCTTT	CSAALGLLNTEAFF
TRBV29-1	.	TRBJ2-1	.	TGCAGCGTTGAAGGGGTTGTGAGAAGTGAGCAGTTCTTC	CSVEGVVRSEQFF
TRBV11-3	TRBD2	TRBJ2-7	.	TGTGCCAGCAGCTCCCCACCGCGGGAGGGCCCATACGAGCAGTACTTC	CASSSPPREGPYEQYF
TRBV18	.	TRBJ1-1	many	TGTGCCAGCTCACTTACAGGGTCGGCTGAAGCTTTCTTT	CASSLTGSAEAFF
TRBV14	TRBD2	TRBJ2-5	once	TGTGCCAGCAGCCACAAAGATAGGACTAGCGGGAGCGGAGAGACCCAGTACTTC	CASSHKDRTSGSGETQYF
TRBV11-3	.	TRBJ2-2	.	TGTGCCAGCAGCTTAGCCGCATCCGGGGAGCTGTTTTTT	CASSLAASGELFF
TRBV28	.	TRBJ2-7	few	TGTGCCAGCAAGGTGACAACCGAGCAGTACTTC	CASKVTTEQYF
TRBV27	.	TRBJ1-1	.	TGTGCCAGCGGAAAGGACCGCCCGAACACTGAAGCTTTCTTT	CASGKDRPNTEAFF
TRBV30	.	TRBJ1-3	few	TGTGCCTGGAGGCAACCAGGCTCTGGAAACACCATATATTTT	CAWRQPGSGNTIYF
TRBV7-8	.	TRBJ1-2	few	TGTGCCAGCAGCCCTCCCGCTAACTATGGCTACACCTTC	CASSPPANYGYTF
TRBV5-1	TRBD1	TRBJ1-6	.	TGCGCCAGCCACGGCCCCGGACAGGGCCCTAATTCACCCCTCCACTTT	CASHGPGQGPNSPLHF
TRBV27	TRBD2	TRBJ2-3	.	TGTGCCAGCAGTTTAAGGACTAGCGGGACAGATACGCAGTATTTT	CASSLRTSGTDTQYF
TRBV5-1	.	TRBJ2-4	.	TGCGCCAGCAGCGACGGTAGAAACATTCAGTACTTC	CASSDGRNIQYF
TRBV11-1	.	TRBJ2-7	.	TGTGCCAGCAGCCCCTCGGGACTTTTTTCCTACGAGCAGTACTTC	CASSPSGLFSYEQYF
TRBV30	.	TRBJ2-7	.	TGTGCCTGGGCATGGCGTAAGCCAGGTGGACGTTACGAGCAGTACTTC	CAWAWRKPGGRYEQYF
TRBV10-3	.	TRBJ1-2	few	TGTGCCATCAGTGAGTCGACCTCCTATGGCTACACCTTC	CAISESTSYGYTF
TRBV18	.	TRBJ1-4	.	TGTGCCAGCTCCCCGGAAGCGGGGTTTAACCAAAAACTGTTTTTT	CASSPEAGFNQKLFF
TRBV10-3	.	TRBJ2-1	few	TGTGCCATCAGTGAGTCGAGGACCGGAGGGGGTGAGCAGTTCTTC	CAISESRTGGGEQFF
TRBV28	.	TRBJ2-3	.	TGTGCCAGCAAAACGAGCGGTTGGGGGCGGGAGCAGTATTTT	CASKTSGWGREQYF
TRBV10-2	TRBD2	TRBJ2-3	few	TGCGCCAGCAGTGTATCCCCGACCGGGGGGATAGATACGCAGTATTTT	CASSVSPTGGIDTQYF
TRBV19	.	TRBJ1-5	.	TGTGCCAGTCATGGGAGCAATCAGCCCCAGCATTTT	CASHGSNQPQHF
TRBV7-8	TRBD1	TRBJ1-2	.	TGTGCCAGCAGCCCCGGGACAGGCGACCTCTATGGCTACACCTTC	CASSPGTGDLYGYTF
TRBV25-1	TRBD2	TRBJ2-5	.	TGTGCCAGCAGTGAATACGGGGGGGAGACCCAGTACTTC	CASSEYGGETQYF
TRBV18	TRBD2	TRBJ2-1	.	TGTGCCAGCTCACCGGTGATTAGCGGGGGGGCTGATGAGCAGTTCTTC	CASSPVISGGADEQFF
TRBV10-3	.	TRBJ1-2	few	TGTGCCATCAGTGGGGGACGGGTCTATGGCTACACCTTC	CAISGGRVYGYTF
TRBV15	.	TRBJ1-4	.	TGTGCCACCAGCAGTATCGGGACGGTGGAAGGAAAACTGTTTTTT	CATSSIGTVEGKLFF
TRBV6-5	.	TRBJ1-2	.	TGTGCCAGCAGTTCCTCCGTAACCTCCCCGGGCTACACCTTC	CASSSSVTSPGYTF
TRBV6-6	.	TRBJ2-3	few	TGTGCCAGCAGCCCTGCCCTCGAGGCGCAGTATTTT	CASSPALEAQYF
TRBV29-1	.	TRBJ2-7	.	TGCAGCGTTGTAGGGATCCACTACGAGCAGTACTTC	CSVVGIHYEQYF
TRBV5-1	.	TRBJ2-1	many	TGCGCCAGCAGCTTGGACTCGGGGGTGACCGTCGATGAGCAGTTCTTC	CASSLDSGVTVDEQFF
TRBV18	.	TRBJ1-1	.	TGTGCCAGCTCACCAGAGGGGGTGCGCACTGAAGCTTTCTTT	CASSPEGVRTEAFF
TRBV28	.	TRBJ1-4	few	TGTGCCAGCAGCCCTGGGGAAAAACTGTTTTTT	CASSPGEKLFF
TRBV11-2	TRBD1	TRBJ1-1	.	TGTGCCAGCAGCAGCAGGGGGTCCGGCCACACTGAAGCTTTCTTT	CASSSRGSGHTEAFF
TRBV11-3	.	TRBJ1-2	.	TGTGCCAGCACCTTCACGGATGGCTACACCTTC	CASTFTDGYTF
TRBV4-1	TRBD1	TRBJ2-7	.	TGCGCCAGCAGCCAGGCGAATCAGGGGGCAGGCTACGAGCAGTACTTC	CASSQANQGAGYEQYF
TRBV4-1	.	TRBJ1-4	few	TGCGCCACCCGGTGGCCGGATGAAAAACTGTTTTTT	CATRWPDEKLFF
TRBV9	.	TRBJ2-2	.	TGTGCCAGCAGCGTAGTTGGGACCGGAATCGGGGAGCTGTTTTTT	CASSVVGTGIGELFF
TRBV30	.	TRBJ1-4	.	TGTGCCTGGAGCCGGACCTCCGCCCAGGAAAAACTGTTTTTT	CAWSRTSAQEKLFF
TRBV10-3	TRBD2	TRBJ2-1	.	TGTGCCATCAGTTTAGCGGGAGGGAATGAGCAGTTCTTC	CAISLAGGNEQFF
TRBV7-9	.	TRBJ2-2	once	TGTGCCAGCAGCTTAGGGACCGGGGAGCTGTTTTTT	CASSLGTGELFF
TRBV11-2	.	TRBJ1-2	.	TGTGCCAGCAGCTTAGCTAGGGGCGTCTATGGCTACACCTTC	CASSLARGVYGYTF
TRBV6-6	.	TRBJ1-2	once	TGTGCCAGCAGTGGGAGGAGAGCTAACTATGGCTACACCTTC	CASSGRRANYGYTF
TRBV5-1	.	TRBJ2-1	.	TGCGCCAGCAGCTTGGTCGGGGCGGAAAGGAGTGAGCAGTTCTTC	CASSLVGAERSEQFF